A selection of T cell receptor beta chains follows, all from one sample in a study of T cells in Graves' hyperthyroidism and ophthalmopathy. TCRdb independently ran MiXCR on the multiplex PCR reads; one entry per CDR3 protein. The table lists around 300,000 distinct CDR3 sequences, 20% to 25% of them singletons. Sequenced: blood. The source of these receptors is a man aged 25 to 40 with Graves' ophthalmopathy. The CDR3 runs from the conserved cysteine through the conserved F or W. The order of the fields is J gene, V gene, D gene, clone size, CDR3 DNA, CDR3 protein. The D gene is left open where the match is weak. The size of a clone is reported for some rows only, either as once, few or many, or as a class for expanded clones.

>TRBJ1-1|TRBV11-3|NA|many
TGTGCCAGCAGCTTAGATCTCCTGAACACTGAAGCTTTCTTT
CASSLDLLNTEAFF
>TRBJ2-3|TRBV7-8|TRBD1|many
TGTGCCAGCAGCTTATTACAGGGGCCAACAGATACGCAGTATTTT
CASSLLQGPTDTQYF
>TRBJ2-2|TRBV29-1|NA|NA
TGCAGCGTTGAAGTGGGGCGGACCGGGGAGCTGTTTTTT
CSVEVGRTGELFF
>TRBJ1-5|TRBV6-9|NA|NA
TGTGCCAGCAGTTGGGACGGTAATTCGCCCCAGCATTTT
CASSWDGNSPQHF
>TRBJ2-3|TRBV2|NA|once
TGTGCCAGCACAATAGGAGATACGCAGTATTTT
CASTIGDTQYF
>TRBJ2-1|TRBV11-3|TRBD1|many
TGTGCCAGCAGCACCCGACAGGGGGCGAACAATGAGCAGTTCTTC
CASSTRQGANNEQFF
>TRBJ2-3|TRBV27|NA|few
TGTGCCAGCAGTTTATTGGCGGGAACTAGCACAGATACGCAGTATTTT
CASSLLAGTSTDTQYF
>TRBJ2-1|TRBV15|NA|once
TGTGCCACCAGCAGAGACCTGATGGGTGAGCAGTTCTTC
CATSRDLMGEQFF
>TRBJ2-3|TRBV28|NA|NA
TGTGCCAGCATCACTCGGGGATACCGGACAGATACGCAGTATTTT
CASITRGYRTDTQYF
>TRBJ1-2|TRBV2|TRBD1|many
TGTGCCAGCAGAGGGACAGCGAACTATGGCTACACCTTC
CASRGTANYGYTF
>TRBJ2-3|TRBV27|NA|NA
TGTGCCAGCAGTTTAGAGACTAGCACAGATACGCAGTATTTT
CASSLETSTDTQYF
>TRBJ2-4|TRBV9|NA|NA
TGTGCCAGCAGCGGGACAACCAAAAACATTCAGTACTTC
CASSGTTKNIQYF
>TRBJ2-2|TRBV30|TRBD2|few
TGTGCCTGGAGTTTGGGACTAGCGGGAGTTGGGGAGCTGTTTTTT
CAWSLGLAGVGELFF
>TRBJ1-2|TRBV6-1|TRBD1|NA
TGTGCCAGCAGTGAAGCGTCTACTGGGACAGTGTATGGCTACACCTTC
CASSEASTGTVYGYTF
>TRBJ2-7|TRBV28|NA|NA
TGTGCCAGCAGGCACCCGAGCTCCTACGAGCAGTACTTC
CASRHPSSYEQYF
>TRBJ2-7|TRBV6-2/TRBV6-3|NA|few
TGTGCCAGCAGTTACTCGACCTTATTCGGACGGCCCTACGAGCAGTACTTC
CASSYSTLFGRPYEQYF
>TRBJ2-3|TRBV7-2|TRBD2|few
TGTGCCAGCAGCTTTCGGGGGGACACAGATACGCAGTATTTT
CASSFRGDTDTQYF
>TRBJ1-5|TRBV20-1|NA|NA
TGCAGTGCTAGAGCTGGATCTAGCAATCAGCCCCAGCATTTT
CSARAGSSNQPQHF
>TRBJ2-7|TRBV29-1|NA|NA
TGCAGCGTTGTGGACGGAACCTACGAGCAGTACTTC
CSVVDGTYEQYF
>TRBJ2-7|TRBV28|NA|many
TGTGCCAGCAGTCCGCCGAGTCATATCTACGAGCAGTACTTC
CASSPPSHIYEQYF
>TRBJ2-1|TRBV4-2|TRBD1|NA
TGTGCCAGCAGCCAAACAGGGGCCCGAGGCACCTACAATGAGCAGTTCTTC
CASSQTGARGTYNEQFF
>TRBJ1-1|TRBV3-1|NA|many
TGTGCCAGCAGCCCCCGCAGGAACACTGAAGCTTTCTTT
CASSPRRNTEAFF
>TRBJ2-1|TRBV7-3|NA|NA
TGTGCCAGCAGCGCCGGGAGTATGCTTACTACGAGCAATGAGCAGTTCTTC
CASSAGSMLTTSNEQFF
>TRBJ2-4|TRBV10-3|NA|few
TGTGCCATCAGTGAGTCGAATGGGCCGAAAAACATTCAGTACTTC
CAISESNGPKNIQYF
>TRBJ1-1|TRBV15|NA|NA
TGTGCCACCAGCAGAGTACGGAACACTGAAGCTTTCTTT
CATSRVRNTEAFF
>TRBJ1-1|TRBV3-1|TRBD1|many
TGTGCCAGCAGCCCATTTCGGACAGGTCAAGGGGTAGCTTTCTTT
CASSPFRTGQGVAFF
>TRBJ2-7|TRBV11-3|NA|many
TGTGCCAGCAGCCGATTGGGTCCCTACGAGCAGTACTTC
CASSRLGPYEQYF
>TRBJ2-1|TRBV10-3|NA|NA
TGTGCCATCAGTGAGTCCGGGACTTTACCCCCCTACAATGAGCAGTTCTTC
CAISESGTLPPYNEQFF
>TRBJ2-1|TRBV6-1|NA|few
TGTGCCAGCAGTGAATTGGGTAGCCGTTACAATGAGCAGTTCTTC
CASSELGSRYNEQFF
>TRBJ2-7|TRBV9|TRBD2|NA
TGTGCCAGCAGCGCAGGTTATGCTAGCGGGAGATCGAACGAGCAGTACTTC
CASSAGYASGRSNEQYF
>TRBJ2-7|TRBV5-1|TRBD2|few
TGCGCCAGCAGCCCCGGACTAGCGGGAGGGCTCCGACCTTCCTACGAGCAGTACTTC
CASSPGLAGGLRPSYEQYF
>TRBJ2-1|TRBV28|NA|many
TGTGCCAGCAGCCCCTTACTTACTAGTGTCGCGTTCGAGCAGTTCTTC
CASSPLLTSVAFEQFF
>TRBJ2-7|TRBV27|TRBD1|few
TGTGCCAGCAGCCGGGACAGGGTCTACGAGCAGTACTTC
CASSRDRVYEQYF
>TRBJ1-4|TRBV3-1|NA|NA
TGTGCCAGCAGCTCCCCCCCGGGGACCGCTTGGGGAAAACTGTTTTTT
CASSSPPGTAWGKLFF
>TRBJ2-1|TRBV9|NA|NA
TGTGCCAGCAGCGTAGGACAGATGGGTGAGCAGTTCTTC
CASSVGQMGEQFF
>TRBJ2-1|TRBV11-1|TRBD2|NA
TGTGCCACCGGCCGGGGAGGGCCAAATGAGCAGTTCTTC
CATGRGGPNEQFF
>TRBJ2-2|TRBV7-2|TRBD2|NA
TGTGCCAGCAGCTCCCGGACTAGGGGCTTTTCCGGGGAGCTGTTTTTT
CASSSRTRGFSGELFF
>TRBJ2-1|TRBV18|NA|many
TGTGCCAGCTCAGAAGCGGTAGGCGAGCAGTTCTTC
CASSEAVGEQFF
>TRBJ2-1|TRBV24-1|TRBD2|few
TGTGCCACCGGCGGACTAGAACACAATGAGCAGTTCTTC
CATGGLEHNEQFF
>TRBJ1-6|TRBV30|NA|NA
TGTGCCTGGCGTTCGGGGCATAGGAATTCACCCCTCCACTTT
CAWRSGHRNSPLHF
>TRBJ2-7|TRBV2|TRBD2|many
TGTGCCAACCGCCTAGCGGGAGGTACCTACGAGCAGTACTTC
CANRLAGGTYEQYF